Following are 17 T cell receptor beta chains from one sample sequenced in a study of CD8 T cells in ankylosing spondylitis. Study-wide results and limits: Characteristic of ankylosing spondylitis blood, it appeared, was a TCR beta motif comprising several highly homologous variants.

No antigen has been assigned to these receptors. TCRdb re-called the 5' RACE reads with MiXCR, one entry per CDR3 protein. Counted here are around 220,000 distinct CDR3 sequences, about 16% occurring once; the ten biggest clones make up approximately 42%. Sequencing was done on a sample of blood, either unsorted or a sorted T cell fraction (not recorded which). These receptors were obtained from a male donor with ankylosing spondylitis.

This clonotype was observed a few times. The V gene is TRBV4-3, the J gene TRBJ2-7, with D unresolved. There are 15 residues in the CDR3. Trimming shortened V by 0 bases and J by 5 bases, and 14 bases separated the two germline ends. CDR1 LGHNA and CDR2 YSLEER come from the germline V gene. The CDR3 DNA sequence: TGCGCCAGCAGCCAAGATCGAAATGGCGCCGACGAGCAGTACTTC. This sequence encodes CASSQDRNGADEQYF.

This clonotype has just a few counts. V and J are TRBV7-6 and TRBJ2-1, with 9 bases lining up with TRBD1. The CDR3 is 15 amino acids. The V segment lost 4 bases and the J segment 6 bases; nucleotides outside the gene matches: 7. Germline V gives CDR1 SGHVS, CDR2 FNYEAQ. The chain's CDR3 is CASSSRQGVSNEQFF. DNA of the CDR3: TGTGCCAGCAGCTCCCGACAGGGGGTCAGCAATGAGCAGTTCTTC. The entire variable domain, with the rest obtained from reference TRBV7-6 and TRBJ2-1, is as follows: GAGVSQSPRYKVTKRGQDVALRCDPISGHVSLYWYRQALGQGPEFLTYFNYEAQQDKSGLPNDRFSAERPEGSISTLTIQRTEQRDSAMYRCASSSRQGVSNEQFFGPGTRLTVL.

In its sample, this clonotype was seen a few times. The rearrangement links TRBV6-5 to TRBJ2-1, with 8 bases aligning to TRBD1. The junction had 7 bases not matched to a gene; V was cut back by 0 bases and J by 3 bases. The CDR3 consists of 17 residues. Per the germline V gene, CDR1 is MNHEY and CDR2 is SVGAGI. The CDR3 DNA is TGTGCCAGCAGTTACTCAGGCGTGACAGGGGACTACAATGAGCAGTTCTTC. Translation gives CASSYSGVTGDYNEQFF.

The rearrangement links TRBV11-2 to TRBJ2-7, with TRBD2 as a possible D gene (5 bases). The CDR3 runs to 15 residues. V lost 1 base to trimming and J lost 1 base, with 11 bases between them. Germline CDR1 SGHAT, CDR2 FQNNGV. CDR3: CASSLGGPGSYEQYF. CDR3 nucleotide sequence: TGTGCCAGCAGCTTAGGTGGGCCGGGGTCCTACGAGCAGTACTTC.

As concerns this clonotype: One junction end disagrees with the germline gene, perhaps due to a read error. The J gene is TRBJ1-1, the V gene TRBV25-1; D might be TRBD1 (5 bases). The CDR3 length is 13 residues. The germline CDR1 and CDR2 sequences are MGHDK and SYGVNS. CDR3 sequence: CASSPLPGPLILF. The DNA of the CDR3 is TGTGCCAGCAGTCCTTTACCGGGACCGCTTATCCTTTTT.

The chain couples TRBV13 to TRBJ2-7; weak D call: TRBD2 (5 bases). The CDR3 covers 14 residues. V was clipped by 0 bases and J by 4 bases, with 10 bases between them. From germline, CDR1 is PRHDT and CDR2 FYEKMQ (reference sequence). CDR3 in DNA: TGTGCCAGCAGCTTAGGCTCCCGGAGGTACGAGCAGTACTTC. Its translation is CASSLGSRRYEQYF.

This clonotype was found many times. This chain links TRBV12-3 or TRBV12-4 with TRBJ2-1; D gene ambiguous. Trimming removed 3 bases from V and 0 bases from J, with 12 bases in between. The CDR3 is made up of 16 amino acids. CDR3 sequence (DNA): TGTGCCAGCAGTTTTGTCGCCAAGAGCTCCTACAATGAGCAGTTCTTC. Translating it yields CASSFVAKSSYNEQFF.

This clonotype was seen a few times. CDR3 protein: CASSLTGWNEKLFF. The CDR3 DNA follows: TGCGCCAGCAGCTTGACAGGGTGGAATGAAAAACTGTTTTTT. This sequence joins TRBV5-1 and TRBJ1-4; tentative D call: TRBD1 (6 bases). Deletions cut 1 base from V and 5 bases from J, with 9 bases between. The CDR3 is made up of 14 amino acids. Germline V gene sequence: CDR1 SGHRS, CDR2 YFSETQ.

V and J are TRBV12-3 or TRBV12-4 and TRBJ2-7; D may be TRBD1 (5 bases). The CDR3 has 16 residues. V was shortened by 5 bases and J by 2 bases, with 19 bases between the two germline ends. The CDR3 protein is CASSLDPRELAYEQYF. The CDR3 DNA sequence: TGTGCCAGCAGTCTAGACCCCAGGGAATTGGCCTACGAGCAGTACTTC.

The genes are TRBV4-1 and TRBJ2-7; TRBD2 agrees at 12 bases. CDR3 length equals 15 residues. Trimming cost V 7 bases and J 3 bases; bases outside gene matches: 7. Germline CDR1 MGHRA, CDR2 YSYEKL. CDR3 loop: CASTLRLAGDYEQYF. The CDR3 DNA follows: TGCGCCAGCACCTTACGACTAGCGGGGGACTACGAGCAGTACTTC.

This clonotype was recorded a few times. The chain carries TRBV27 and TRBJ2-2; possibly TRBD2 for D (6 bases). The germline V gene encodes CDR1 MNHEY and CDR2 SMNVEV (reference sequence). The CDR3 is made up of 15 amino acids. V lost 3 bases and J 1 base, leaving 9 bases between the germline ends. The CDR3 region is CASSFGSGNTGELFF. DNA for the CDR3: TGTGCCAGCAGTTTCGGTAGCGGGAACACCGGGGAGCTGTTTTTT.

In its sample, this clonotype was seen a few times. V and J are TRBV7-9 and TRBJ1-1; a weak D match, TRBD1 (6 bases). V lost 5 bases and J lost 5, with 12 bases in between. CDR1 SEHNR and CDR2 FQNEAQ come from the germline V gene (reference sequence). The CDR3 contains 13 residues. The CDR3 coding sequence is TGTGCCAGCAGCCCACCGGGGACAACTGAAGCTTTCTTT. Protein sequence: CASSPPGTTEAFF.

This chain joins TRBV30 and TRBJ1-1, with D possibly matching TRBD1 (6 bases). V was clipped by 3 bases and J by 0 bases, with 14 bases between them. CDR1 and CDR2 from the germline V gene are GTSNPN and SVGIG (reference sequence). This CDR3 is 15 amino acids long. The CDR3 DNA reads TGTGCCTGGAGCCCGGACGGGGGCATGAACACTGAAGCTTTCTTT. Translated: CAWSPDGGMNTEAFF.

This clonotype was picked up a small number of times. The chain recombines TRBV3-1 with TRBJ2-7; D is unclear. Germline loops: CDR1 LGHDT, CDR2 YNNKEL (reference sequence). Trimming left V 0 bases short and J 3 bases short, with 6 bases between. The CDR3 is 13 amino acids. The CDR3 loop reads CASSQETGYEQYF. The CDR3 bases are TGTGCCAGCAGCCAAGAAACGGGCTACGAGCAGTACTTC.

This clonotype came up a few times. This chain joins TRBV29-1 and TRBJ2-1, with a weak D call TRBD1 (6 bases). This CDR3 has 14 residues. V was shortened by 6 bases and J by 1 base, with 13 bases between the two germline ends. Germline V gene lookup returns CDR1 SQVTM and CDR2 ANQGSEA. The CDR3 loop is CSVEKGDSYNEQFF. CDR3 DNA: TGCAGCGTGGAAAAGGGGGATTCCTACAATGAGCAGTTCTTC.

The chain carries TRBV28 and TRBJ2-1, with a possible D match to TRBD2 (5 bases). There are 13 residues in the CDR3. Germline assignment: CDR1 MDHEN and CDR2 SYDVKM. Trimming took 5 bases from V and 7 from J, leaving 12 bases between them. The CDR3: CASSPPSRNEQFF. The CDR3, as DNA: TGTGCCAGCAGTCCCCCTAGCAGGAATGAGCAGTTCTTC. The full variable domain, its missing parts supplied by reference TRBV28 and TRBJ2-1, is DVKVTQSSRYLVKRTGEKVFLECVQDMDHENMFWYRQDPGLGLRLIYFSYDVKMKEKGDIPEGYSVSREKKERFSLILESASTNQTSMYLCASSPPSRNEQFFGPGTRLTVL.

This clonotype was seen a handful of times. This chain links TRBV27 with TRBJ2-7; D gene ambiguous. CDR1 and CDR2 (germline): MNHEY, SMNVEV (reference sequence). V lost 11 bases, J lost 6 bases, and 23 bases lay in between. The CDR3 runs 14 residues. In DNA form, the CDR3 reads TGTGCCGTGGGTACACCGACGGGTTTGGGCGAGCAGTACTTC. Encoded protein: CAVGTPTGLGEQYF.